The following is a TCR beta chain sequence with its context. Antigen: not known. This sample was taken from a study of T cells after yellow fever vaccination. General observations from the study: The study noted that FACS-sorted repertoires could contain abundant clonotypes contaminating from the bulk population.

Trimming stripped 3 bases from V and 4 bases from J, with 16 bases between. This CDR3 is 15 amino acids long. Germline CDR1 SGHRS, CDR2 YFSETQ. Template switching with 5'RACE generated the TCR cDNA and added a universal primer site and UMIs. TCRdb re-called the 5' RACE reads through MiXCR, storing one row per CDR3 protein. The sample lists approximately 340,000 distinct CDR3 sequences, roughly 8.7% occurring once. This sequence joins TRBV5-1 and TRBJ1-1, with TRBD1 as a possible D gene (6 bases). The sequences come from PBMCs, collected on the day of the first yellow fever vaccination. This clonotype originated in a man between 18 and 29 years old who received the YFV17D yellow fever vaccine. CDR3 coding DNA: TGCGCCAGCAGCTCTCAGGGGTTCCCTATCACTGAAGCTTTCTTT. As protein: CASSSQGFPITEAFF.